This is a list of T cell receptor beta chains from one sample in a study of CD8 T cells in ankylosing spondylitis. From the 5' RACE reads, TCRdb called clonotypes with MiXCR, one entry per CDR3 protein. Of around 230,000 distinct CDR3 sequences detected, 8% to 9% appear once; the ten largest clones hold 4.8%. The material sequenced was blood, either unsorted or a sorted T cell fraction (not recorded which). The receptors were gathered from a female donor with ankylosing spondylitis or in good health (not recorded which). Both conserved end residues are part of each CDR3. D genes are given only for firm matches. Not every row has a clone size; where given, it reads once, few, many or a size class.

CASRPGGGQLFF	TGTGCCAGCAGACCTGGCGGGGGACAGCTGTTTTTT	TRBD1	TRBJ1-4	TRBV12-3/TRBV12-4	many
CASSPDSPIQTNEKLFF	TGTGCCAGCAGCCCCGACAGTCCCATCCAAACTAATGAAAAACTGTTTTTT	.	TRBJ1-4	TRBV7-8	many
CSARGSQGVSTEAFF	TGCAGTGCTAGAGGATCACAGGGAGTGAGCACTGAAGCTTTCTTT	.	TRBJ1-1	TRBV20-1	many
CASTASGSETQYF	TGTGCCAGCACGGCTAGCGGGAGTGAGACCCAGTACTTC	TRBD2	TRBJ2-5	TRBV12-3/TRBV12-4	few
CASSLRSSSYNEQFF	TGTGCCAGCAGCTTAAGATCGAGCTCCTACAATGAGCAGTTCTTC	.	TRBJ2-1	TRBV7-2	few
CASSLGQFGEQYF	TGCGCCAGCAGCTTGGGCCAGTTTGGAGAGCAGTACTTC	.	TRBJ2-7	TRBV5-1	many
CASDPSQGYRNEQFF	TGCGCTAGCGACCCATCTCAGGGTTACCGTAATGAGCAGTTCTTC	.	TRBJ2-1	TRBV4-3	few
CASSLLSGRFVYEQYF	TGCGCCAGCAGCCTCCTTAGCGGGAGATTTGTCTACGAGCAGTACTTC	TRBD2	TRBJ2-7	TRBV4-1	many
CASSSQAGSGNTIYF	TGTGCCAGCAGCTCGCAGGCAGGCTCTGGAAACACCATATATTTT	.	TRBJ1-3	TRBV7-2	.
CSARDDSYNSPLHF	TGCAGTGCGCGGGACGACTCCTATAATTCACCCCTCCACTTT	.	TRBJ1-6	TRBV20-1	many
CASSRTEQETQYF	TGTGCCAGCAGTCGGACAGAACAAGAGACCCAGTACTTC	.	TRBJ2-5	TRBV6-2/TRBV6-3	many
CSVENTAYEQYF	TGCAGCGTTGAGAACACCGCCTACGAGCAGTACTTC	.	TRBJ2-7	TRBV29-1	many
CASSLDGTGVYEQYF	TGTGCCAGCAGCTTAGATGGGACAGGCGTCTACGAGCAGTACTTC	TRBD1	TRBJ2-7	TRBV7-2	few
CASSPSGTSYEQYF	TGTGCCAGCAGCCCCTCGGGGACTTCATACGAGCAGTACTTC	.	TRBJ2-7	TRBV12-3/TRBV12-4	few
CASRRDHSGNTIYF	TGTGCCAGTAGACGGGACCACTCTGGAAACACCATATATTTT	.	TRBJ1-3	TRBV19	few
CASSSGQGRTEAFF	TGCGCCAGCAGCTCGGGACAGGGAAGGACTGAAGCTTTCTTT	TRBD1	TRBJ1-1	TRBV5-1	many
CSARPTISGANVLTF	TGCAGTGCTAGACCAACGATTTCAGGGGCCAACGTCCTGACTTTC	.	TRBJ2-6	TRBV20-1	few
CASRSWDVETQYF	TGTGCCAGCAGGTCCTGGGACGTTGAGACCCAGTACTTC	.	TRBJ2-5	TRBV5-4	.
CASSPQDSAYEQYF	TGTGCCAGCAGCCCCCAGGACAGTGCCTACGAGCAGTACTTC	.	TRBJ2-7	TRBV7-9	.